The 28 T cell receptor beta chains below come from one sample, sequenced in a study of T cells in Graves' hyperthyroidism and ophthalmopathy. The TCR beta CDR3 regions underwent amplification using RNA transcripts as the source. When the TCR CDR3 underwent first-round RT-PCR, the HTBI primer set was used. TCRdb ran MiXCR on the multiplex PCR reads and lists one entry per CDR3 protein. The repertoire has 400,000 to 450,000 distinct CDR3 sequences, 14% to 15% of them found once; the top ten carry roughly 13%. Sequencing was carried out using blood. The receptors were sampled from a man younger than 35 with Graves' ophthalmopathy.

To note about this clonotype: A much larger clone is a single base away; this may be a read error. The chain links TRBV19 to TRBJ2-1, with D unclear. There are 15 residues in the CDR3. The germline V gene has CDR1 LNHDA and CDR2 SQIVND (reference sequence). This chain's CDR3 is CASSPLSQAYNGQFF. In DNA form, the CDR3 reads TGTGCCAGTAGTCCGCTATCCCAGGCGTACAATGGGCAGTTCTTC.

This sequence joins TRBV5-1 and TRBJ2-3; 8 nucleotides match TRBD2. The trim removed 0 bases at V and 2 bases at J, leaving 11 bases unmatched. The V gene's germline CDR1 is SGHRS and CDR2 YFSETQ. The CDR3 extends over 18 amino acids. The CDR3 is CASSLVFSQRGPTDTQYF. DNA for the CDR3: TGCGCCAGCAGCTTGGTGTTCAGCCAGCGGGGGCCCACAGATACGCAGTATTTT.

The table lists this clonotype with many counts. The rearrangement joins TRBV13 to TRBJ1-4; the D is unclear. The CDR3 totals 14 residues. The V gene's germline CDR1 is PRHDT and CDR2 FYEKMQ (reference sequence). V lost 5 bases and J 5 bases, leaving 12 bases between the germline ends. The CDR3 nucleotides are TGTGCCAGCAGCCCCGGACGGGCGAATGAAAAACTGTTTTTT. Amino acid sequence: CASSPGRANEKLFF.

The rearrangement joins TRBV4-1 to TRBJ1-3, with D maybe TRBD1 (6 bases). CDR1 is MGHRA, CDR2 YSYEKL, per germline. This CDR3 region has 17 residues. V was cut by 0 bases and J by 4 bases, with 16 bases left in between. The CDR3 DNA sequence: TGCGCCAGCAGCCAAGATGAAAACAGGGCAGCAGGAAACACCATATATTTT. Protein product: CASSQDENRAAGNTIYF.

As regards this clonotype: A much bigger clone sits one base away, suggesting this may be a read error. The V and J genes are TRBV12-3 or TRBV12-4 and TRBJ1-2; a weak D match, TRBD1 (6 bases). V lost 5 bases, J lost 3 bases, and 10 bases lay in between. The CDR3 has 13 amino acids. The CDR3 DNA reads TGTGCCAGCAGTAACTCAGGGGACTATGGCTACACCTTC. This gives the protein CASSNSGDYGYTF.

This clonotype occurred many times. The CDR3 DNA follows: TGTGCCAGCAGCCAAGGAGTAGGACCCGAGCGGTACAATGAGCAGTTCTTC. It codes for CASSQGVGPERYNEQFF. V is TRBV3-1 and J is TRBJ2-1; perhaps TRBD2 as D (5 bases). Trimming took off 1 base at V and 4 bases at J, with 17 bases between the two ends. Germline CDR1 LGHDT, CDR2 YNNKEL (reference sequence). This CDR3 is 17 amino acids long.

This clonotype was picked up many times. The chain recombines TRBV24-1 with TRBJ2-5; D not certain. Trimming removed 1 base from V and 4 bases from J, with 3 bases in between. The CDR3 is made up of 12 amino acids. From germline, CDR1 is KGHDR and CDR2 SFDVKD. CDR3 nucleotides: TGTGCCACCAGTGATTTTAGAGAGACCCAGTACTTC. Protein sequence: CATSDFRETQYF.

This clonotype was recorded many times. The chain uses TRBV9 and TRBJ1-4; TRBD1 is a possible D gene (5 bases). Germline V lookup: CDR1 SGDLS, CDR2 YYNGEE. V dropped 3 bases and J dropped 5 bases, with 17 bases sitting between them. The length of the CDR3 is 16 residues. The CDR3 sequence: CASSETRTEGNEKLFF. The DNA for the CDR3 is TGTGCCAGCAGCGAGACTCGTACGGAGGGGAATGAAAAACTGTTTTTT.

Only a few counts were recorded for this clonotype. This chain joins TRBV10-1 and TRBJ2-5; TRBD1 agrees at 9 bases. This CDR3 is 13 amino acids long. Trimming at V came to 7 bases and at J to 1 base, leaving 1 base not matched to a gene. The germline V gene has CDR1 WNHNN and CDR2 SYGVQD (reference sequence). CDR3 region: CASMGQGQETQYF. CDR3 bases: TGCGCCAGCATGGGACAGGGCCAAGAGACCCAGTACTTC.

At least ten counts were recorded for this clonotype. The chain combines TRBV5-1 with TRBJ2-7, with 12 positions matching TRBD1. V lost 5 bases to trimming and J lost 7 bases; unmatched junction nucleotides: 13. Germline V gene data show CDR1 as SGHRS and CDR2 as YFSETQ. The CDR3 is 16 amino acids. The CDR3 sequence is CASRDFRDRGPQEQYF. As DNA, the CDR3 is TGCGCCAGCAGGGACTTCCGGGACAGGGGGCCGCAGGAGCAGTACTTC.

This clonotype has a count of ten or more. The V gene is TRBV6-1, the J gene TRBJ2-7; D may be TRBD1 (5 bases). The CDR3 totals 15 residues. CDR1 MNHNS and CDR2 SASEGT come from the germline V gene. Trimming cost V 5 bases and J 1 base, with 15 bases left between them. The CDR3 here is CASSFCLYRSYEQYF. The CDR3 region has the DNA TGTGCCAGCAGTTTCTGCCTTTACAGGTCCTACGAGCAGTACTTC.

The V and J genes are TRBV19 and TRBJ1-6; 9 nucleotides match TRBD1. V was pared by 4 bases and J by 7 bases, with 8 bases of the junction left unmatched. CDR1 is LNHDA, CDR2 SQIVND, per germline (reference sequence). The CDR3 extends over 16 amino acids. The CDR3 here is CASSNTGGRKNSPLHF. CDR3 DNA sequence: TGTGCCAGTAGTAACACAGGGGGCCGGAAGAATTCACCCCTCCACTTT. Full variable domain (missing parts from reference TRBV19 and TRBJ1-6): DGGITQSPKYLFRKEGQNVTLSCEQNLNHDAMYWYRQDPGQGLRLIYYSQIVNDFQKGDIAEGYSVSREKKESFPLTVTSAQKNPTAFYLCASSNTGGRKNSPLHFGNGTRLTVT.

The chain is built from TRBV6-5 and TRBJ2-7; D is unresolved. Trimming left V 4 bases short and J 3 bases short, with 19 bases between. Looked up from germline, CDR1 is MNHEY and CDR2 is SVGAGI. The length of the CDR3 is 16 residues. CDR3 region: CASSFTPPRRSYEQYF. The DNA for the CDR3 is TGTGCCAGCAGTTTCACCCCCCCCCGAAGGAGCTACGAGCAGTACTTC.

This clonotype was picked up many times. CDR3 region: CASSLLGGTEAFF. As DNA, the CDR3 is TGTGCCAGCAGCTTGTTGGGGGGCACTGAAGCTTTCTTT. V and J are TRBV5-6 and TRBJ1-1; the D gene is possibly TRBD1 (5 bases). The CDR3 covers 13 residues. The ends were cut back, 1 base at V and 4 bases at J, with 8 bases in the middle. Germline CDR1 SGHDT, CDR2 YYEEEE.

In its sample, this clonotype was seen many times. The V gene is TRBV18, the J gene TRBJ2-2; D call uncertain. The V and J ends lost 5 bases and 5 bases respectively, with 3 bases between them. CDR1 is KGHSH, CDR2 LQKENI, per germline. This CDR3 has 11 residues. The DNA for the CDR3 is TGTGCCAGCTCAGCGACCGGGGAGCTGTTTTTT. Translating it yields CASSATGELFF. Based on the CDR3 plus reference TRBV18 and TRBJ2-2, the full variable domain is NAGVMQNPRHLVRRRGQEARLRCSPMKGHSHVYWYRQLPEEGLKFMVYLQKENIIDESGMPKERFSAEFPKEGPSILRIQQVVRGDSAAYFCASSATGELFFGEGSRLTVL.

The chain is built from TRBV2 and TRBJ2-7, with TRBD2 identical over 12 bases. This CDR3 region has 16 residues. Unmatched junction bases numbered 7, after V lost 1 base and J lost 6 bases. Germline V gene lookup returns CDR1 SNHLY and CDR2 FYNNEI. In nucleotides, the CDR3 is TGTGCCAGCAGTGAAGGTCTAGCGGGAGGGCCTTTCGAGCAGTACTTC. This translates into CASSEGLAGGPFEQYF. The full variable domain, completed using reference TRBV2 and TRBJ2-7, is EPEVTQTPSHQVTQMGQEVILRCVPISNHLYFYWYRQILGQKVEFLVSFYNNEISEKSEIFDDQFSVERPDGSNFTLKIRSTKLEDSAMYFCASSEGLAGGPFEQYFGPGTRLTVT.

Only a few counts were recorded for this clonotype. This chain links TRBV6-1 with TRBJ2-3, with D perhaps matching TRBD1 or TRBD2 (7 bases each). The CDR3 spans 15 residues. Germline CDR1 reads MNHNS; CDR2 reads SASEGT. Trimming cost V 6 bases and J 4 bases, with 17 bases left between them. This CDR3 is CASSPQGGTADTQYF. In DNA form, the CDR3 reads TGTGCCAGCAGCCCCCAGGGGGGGACCGCAGATACGCAGTATTTT.

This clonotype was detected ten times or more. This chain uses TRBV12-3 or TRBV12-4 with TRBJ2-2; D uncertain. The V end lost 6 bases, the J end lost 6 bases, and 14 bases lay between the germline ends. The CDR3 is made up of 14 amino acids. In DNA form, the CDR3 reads TGTGCCAGCAGCCTCCCTTCCATCGCCGGGGAGCTGTTTTTT. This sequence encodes CASSLPSIAGELFF.

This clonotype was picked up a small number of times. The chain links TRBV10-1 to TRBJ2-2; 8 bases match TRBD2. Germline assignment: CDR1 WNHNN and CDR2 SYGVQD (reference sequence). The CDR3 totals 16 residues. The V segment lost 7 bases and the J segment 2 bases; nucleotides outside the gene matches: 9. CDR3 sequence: CASNSGTRENTGELFF. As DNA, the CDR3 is TGCGCCAGCAACTCCGGGACTAGGGAAAACACCGGGGAGCTGTTTTTT.

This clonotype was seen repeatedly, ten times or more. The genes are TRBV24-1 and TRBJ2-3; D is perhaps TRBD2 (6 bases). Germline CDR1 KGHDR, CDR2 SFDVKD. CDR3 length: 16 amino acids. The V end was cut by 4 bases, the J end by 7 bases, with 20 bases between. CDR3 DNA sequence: TGTGCCACCAGTGAACGGACGGGACTTGGTGAGCATACGCAGTATTTT. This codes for CATSERTGLGEHTQYF.

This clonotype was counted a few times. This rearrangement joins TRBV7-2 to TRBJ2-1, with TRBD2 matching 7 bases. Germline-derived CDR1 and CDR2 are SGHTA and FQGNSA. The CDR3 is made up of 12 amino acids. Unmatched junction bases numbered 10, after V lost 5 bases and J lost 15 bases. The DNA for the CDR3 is TGTGCCAGCAGCCTACCGGGAGGCCTCCCGTTCTTC. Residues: CASSLPGGLPFF.

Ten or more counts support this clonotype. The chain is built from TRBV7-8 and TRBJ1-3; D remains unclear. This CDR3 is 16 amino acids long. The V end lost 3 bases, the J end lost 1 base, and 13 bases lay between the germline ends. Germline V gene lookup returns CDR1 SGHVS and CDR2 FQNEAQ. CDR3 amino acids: CASSFADSASGNTIYF. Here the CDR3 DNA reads TGTGCCAGCAGCTTTGCAGACTCGGCTTCTGGAAACACCATATATTTT.

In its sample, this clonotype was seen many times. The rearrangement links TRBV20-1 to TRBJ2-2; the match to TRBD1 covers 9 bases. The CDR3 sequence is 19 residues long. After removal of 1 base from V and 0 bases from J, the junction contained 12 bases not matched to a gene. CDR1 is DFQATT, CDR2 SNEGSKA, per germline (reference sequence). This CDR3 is CSARGFSHTGGANTGELFF. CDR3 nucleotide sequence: TGCAGTGCTAGAGGGTTTTCCCATACAGGGGGCGCGAACACCGGGGAGCTGTTTTTT.

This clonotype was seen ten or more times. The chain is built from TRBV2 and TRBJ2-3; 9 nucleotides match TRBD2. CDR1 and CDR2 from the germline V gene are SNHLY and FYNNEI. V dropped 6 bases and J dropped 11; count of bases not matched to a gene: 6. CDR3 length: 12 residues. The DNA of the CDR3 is TGTGCCAGCAGAGGCAGCGGGGGGTGGCAGTATTTT. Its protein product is CASRGSGGWQYF. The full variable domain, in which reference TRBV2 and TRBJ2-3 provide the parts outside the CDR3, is EPEVTQTPSHQVTQMGQEVILRCVPISNHLYFYWYRQILGQKVEFLVSFYNNEISEKSEIFDDQFSVERPDGSNFTLKIRSTKLEDSAMYFCASRGSGGWQYFGPGTRLTVL.

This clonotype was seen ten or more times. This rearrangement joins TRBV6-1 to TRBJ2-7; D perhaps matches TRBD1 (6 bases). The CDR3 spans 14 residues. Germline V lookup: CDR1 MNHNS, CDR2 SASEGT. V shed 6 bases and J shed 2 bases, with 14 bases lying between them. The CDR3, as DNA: TGTGCCAGCAGAGAACAGGGTTGGCCCTACGAGCAGTACTTC. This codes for CASREQGWPYEQYF.

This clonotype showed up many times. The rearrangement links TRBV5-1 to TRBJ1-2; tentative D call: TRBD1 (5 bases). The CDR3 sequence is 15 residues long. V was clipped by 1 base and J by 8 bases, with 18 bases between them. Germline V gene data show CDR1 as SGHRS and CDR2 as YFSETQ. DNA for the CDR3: TGCGCCAGCAGCTTGCAATCGACAGTTCTGAGGGGCTACACCTTC. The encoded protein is CASSLQSTVLRGYTF.

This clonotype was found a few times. The CDR3 region is CSVHPGQVNEQFF. CDR3 in DNA: TGCAGCGTTCACCCGGGCCAGGTCAATGAGCAGTTCTTC. The genes are TRBV29-1 and TRBJ2-1; D ambiguous. The CDR3 sequence is 13 residues long. V was cut by 5 bases and J by 6 bases, with 14 bases left in between. Germline CDR1 is SQVTM and CDR2 is ANQGSEA.

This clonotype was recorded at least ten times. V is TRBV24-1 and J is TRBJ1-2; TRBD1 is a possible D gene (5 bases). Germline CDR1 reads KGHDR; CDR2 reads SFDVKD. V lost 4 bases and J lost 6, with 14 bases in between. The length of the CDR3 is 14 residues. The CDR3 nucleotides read TGTGCCACCAGTGACACGACAAGGGGCCATGGCTACACCTTC. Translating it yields CATSDTTRGHGYTF.